This T cell receptor (beta chain) emerged from a study of identical twins. The germline V gene has CDR1 SGHRS and CDR2 YFSETQ. The CDR3 has 13 residues. V trimming: 0 bases; J trimming: 11 bases; junction bases outside the gene matches: 4. This clonotype was observed a handful of times. Its target is unknown. TCRdb processed the 5' RACE reads anew with MiXCR; each CDR3 protein has one entry. Among 400,000 to 550,000 distinct CDR3 sequences listed, 22% were seen once. Points from the study as a whole: Out-of-frame sharing of TCR alpha in monozygotic twins was underestimated by models.

The sample was also linked to a second study, of T cells expressing NK-cell markers.

The sequence derives from a woman aged 18-29 years in good health. This chain joins TRBV5-1 and TRBJ1-4, with TRBD1 matching over 7 bases. Sequencing was performed on CD4+ T cells sorted from blood. As DNA, the CDR3 is TGCGCCAGCAGCTTGGAGACAGGGTATAAACTGTTTTTT. Its protein product is CASSLETGYKLFF.